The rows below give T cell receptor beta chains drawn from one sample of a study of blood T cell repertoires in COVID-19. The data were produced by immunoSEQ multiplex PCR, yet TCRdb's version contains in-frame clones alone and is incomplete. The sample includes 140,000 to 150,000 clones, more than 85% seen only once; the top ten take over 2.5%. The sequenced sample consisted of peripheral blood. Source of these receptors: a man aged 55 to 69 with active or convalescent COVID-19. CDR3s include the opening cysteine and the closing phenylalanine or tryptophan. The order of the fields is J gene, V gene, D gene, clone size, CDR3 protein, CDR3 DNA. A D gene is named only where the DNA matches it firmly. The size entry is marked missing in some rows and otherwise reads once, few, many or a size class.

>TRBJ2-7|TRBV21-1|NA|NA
CASSTHSFEEDEQYF
TGTGCCAGCAGCACTCACTCGTTTGAGGAAGACGAGCAGTACTTC
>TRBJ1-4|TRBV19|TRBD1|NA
CASRSPHRQGGEKLFF
TGTGCCAGTAGATCACCCCACAGACAGGGTGGTGAAAAACTGTTTTTT
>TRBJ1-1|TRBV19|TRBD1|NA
CASQGGGKNTEAFF
TGTGCCAGCCAAGGGGGCGGGAAGAACACTGAAGCTTTCTTT
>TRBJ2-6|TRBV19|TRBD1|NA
CASSWDRGAGANVLTF
TGTGCCAGTAGTTGGGACAGGGGGGCTGGGGCCAACGTCCTGACTTTC
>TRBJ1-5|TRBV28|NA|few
CASSLRGAPGEAQHF
TGTGCCAGCAGTTTACGGGGGGCCCCGGGGGAAGCCCAGCATTTT
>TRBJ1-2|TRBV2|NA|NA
CASSPRGSQGGGYTF
TGTGCCAGCAGCCCAAGGGGGTCCCAAGGCGGAGGCTACACCTTC
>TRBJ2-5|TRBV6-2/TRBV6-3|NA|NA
CASSHEETQYF
TGTGCCAGCAGCCACGAGGAGACCCAGTACTTC
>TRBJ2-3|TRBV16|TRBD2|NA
CATNSRGGGTDTQYF
TGTGCCACTAACTCCCGGGGGGGAGGCACAGATACGCAGTATTTT
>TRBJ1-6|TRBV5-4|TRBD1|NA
CASSPTGGTYNSPLHF
TGTGCCAGCAGCCCAACAGGGGGCACCTATAATTCACCCCTCCACTTT
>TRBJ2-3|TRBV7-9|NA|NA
CASSPWGGAGDTQYF
TGTGCCAGCAGCCCTTGGGGGGGCGCGGGAGATACGCAGTATTTT
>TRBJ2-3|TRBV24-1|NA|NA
CATSVTDTQYF
TGTGCCACCAGTGTAACAGATACGCAGTATTTT
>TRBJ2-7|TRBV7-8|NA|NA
CASSWEGGLVEQYF
TGTGCCAGCAGCTGGGAGGGGGGGCTGGTTGAGCAGTACTTC
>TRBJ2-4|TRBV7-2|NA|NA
CASSFGGGERNIQYF
TGTGCCAGCAGCTTTGGGGGCGGTGAGAGAAACATTCAGTACTTC
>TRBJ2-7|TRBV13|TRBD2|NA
CASSPLAGIGYGQYF
TGTGCCAGCAGCCCTCTAGCGGGAATAGGCTACGGGCAGTACTTC
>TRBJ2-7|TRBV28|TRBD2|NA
CASTRGGYEQYF
TGTGCCAGCACCCGGGGGGGCTACGAGCAGTACTTC
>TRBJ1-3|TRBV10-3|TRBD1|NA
CAIKEGAAGNTIYF
TGTGCCATCAAAGAGGGGGCGGCGGGAAACACCATATATTTT
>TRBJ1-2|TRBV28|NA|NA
CASSLTRTEHYGYTF
TGTGCCAGCAGTTTGACTCGGACAGAACACTATGGCTACACCTTC
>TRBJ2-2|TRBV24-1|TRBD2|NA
CATSVSGEYTGELFF
TGTGCCACCAGTGTTAGCGGGGAATACACCGGGGAGCTGTTTTTT
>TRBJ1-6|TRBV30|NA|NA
CAWSEEGVGSPLHF
TGTGCCTGGAGTGAAGAGGGAGTGGGGTCACCCCTCCACTTT
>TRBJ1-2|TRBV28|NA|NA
CASSLIYEVSGGYTF
TGTGCCAGCAGTTTAATTTATGAGGTCTCGGGTGGCTACACCTTC
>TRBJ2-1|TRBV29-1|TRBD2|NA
CSVEDVGLGYNEQFF
TGCAGCGTTGAAGATGTTGGACTAGGGTACAATGAGCAGTTCTTC
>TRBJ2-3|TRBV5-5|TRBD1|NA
CASSRTGTSKDTQYF
TGTGCCAGCAGCAGGACAGGGACGTCCAAAGATACGCAGTATTTT